The 5 T cell receptor beta chains listed next were all sequenced from one sample in a study of cytomegalovirus exposure and HLA in healthy donors. Use of 60 Vbeta and 13 Jbeta primers characterized the PCR. TCRdb's table, derived via immunoSEQ multiplex PCR, lists solely in-frame clones and lacks some. The table has 150,000 or so clones, roughly 70% seen once. The specimen sequenced was PBMCs. The source is a man aged 25-45 years in good health and CMV-seropositive.

This clone has only one observation. J is TRBJ2-5 and V is TRBV6-5; 10 bases fit TRBD2. The CDR3 has 15 residues. Per germline, CDR1 MNHEY and CDR2 SVGAGI. The junction had 11 bases not matched to a gene; V was cut back by 2 bases and J by 11 bases. The CDR3 bases are TGTGCCAGCAGTTACGAGAGCGGGAGGGCCGGTGAGCAGTACTTC. Protein: CASSYESGRAGEQYF.

The chain links TRBV7-9 to TRBJ1-3; D is uncertain. Trimming cost V 5 bases and J 3 bases, with 20 bases left between them. Germline loops: CDR1 SEHNR, CDR2 FQNEAQ (reference sequence). The CDR3 is made up of 17 amino acids. CDR3 amino acids: CASSPSGGASIGNTIYF. DNA of the CDR3: TGTGCCAGCAGCCCCTCCGGAGGCGCCTCGATTGGAAACACCATATATTTT. Using reference TRBV7-9 and TRBJ1-3 for the parts outside the CDR3, the full variable domain is DTGVSQNPRHKITKRGQNVTFRCDPISEHNRLYWYRQTLGQGPEFLTYFQNEAQLEKSRLLSDRFSAERPKGSFSTLEIQRTEQGDSAMYLCASSPSGGASIGNTIYFGEGSWLTVV.

The V call is TRBV7-9, the J call TRBJ1-1; D is unclear. Germline values: CDR1 SEHNR, CDR2 FQNEAQ (reference sequence). The CDR3 length is 16 residues. V gave up 5 bases and J gave up 5 bases, with 21 bases separating them. The CDR3 loop reads CASSPQAGSGGTEAFF. DNA for the CDR3: TGTGCCAGCAGCCCGCAGGCCGGATCTGGAGGGACTGAAGCTTTCTTT.

The chain has TRBV2 and TRBJ2-1; 8 bases align to TRBD2. The CDR3 has 12 residues. Germline V gene data show CDR1 as SNHLY and CDR2 as FYNNEI. V lost 7 bases and J lost 8; bases outside the gene matches: 4. The CDR3, as DNA: TGTGCCAGCATTTTGACTAGCGATGAGCAGTTCTTC. It yields the protein CASILTSDEQFF. The full variable domain, its missing parts supplied by reference TRBV2 and TRBJ2-1, is EPEVTQTPSHQVTQMGQEVILRCVPISNHLYFYWYRQILGQKVEFLVSFYNNEISEKSEIFDDQFSVERPDGSNFTLKIRSTKLEDSAMYFCASILTSDEQFFGPGTRLTVL.

This sequence joins TRBV2 and TRBJ2-3, with 7 bases aligning to TRBD2. Germline assignment: CDR1 SNHLY and CDR2 FYNNEI. J was trimmed by 7 bases and V by 7 bases; bases with no gene match: 11. This CDR3 contains 14 residues. The CDR3 DNA follows: TGTGCCAGCAACCCCAACGGGAGGAAGTATACGCAGTATTTT. Its translation is CASNPNGRKYTQYF.